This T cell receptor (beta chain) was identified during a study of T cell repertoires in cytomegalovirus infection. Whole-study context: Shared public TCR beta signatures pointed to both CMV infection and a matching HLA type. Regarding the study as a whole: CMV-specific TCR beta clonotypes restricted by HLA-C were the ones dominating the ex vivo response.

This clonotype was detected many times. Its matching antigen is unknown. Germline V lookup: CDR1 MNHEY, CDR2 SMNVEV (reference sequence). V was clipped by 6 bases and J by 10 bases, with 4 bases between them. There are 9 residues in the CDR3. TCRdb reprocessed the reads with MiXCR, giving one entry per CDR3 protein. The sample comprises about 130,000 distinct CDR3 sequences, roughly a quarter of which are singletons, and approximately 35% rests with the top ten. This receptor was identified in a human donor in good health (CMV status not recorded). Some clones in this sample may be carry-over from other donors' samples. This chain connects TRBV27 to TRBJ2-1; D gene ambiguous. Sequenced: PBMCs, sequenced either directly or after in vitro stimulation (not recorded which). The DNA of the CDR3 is TGTGCCAGCAGCCGAGAGCAGTTCTTC. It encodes CASSREQFF.